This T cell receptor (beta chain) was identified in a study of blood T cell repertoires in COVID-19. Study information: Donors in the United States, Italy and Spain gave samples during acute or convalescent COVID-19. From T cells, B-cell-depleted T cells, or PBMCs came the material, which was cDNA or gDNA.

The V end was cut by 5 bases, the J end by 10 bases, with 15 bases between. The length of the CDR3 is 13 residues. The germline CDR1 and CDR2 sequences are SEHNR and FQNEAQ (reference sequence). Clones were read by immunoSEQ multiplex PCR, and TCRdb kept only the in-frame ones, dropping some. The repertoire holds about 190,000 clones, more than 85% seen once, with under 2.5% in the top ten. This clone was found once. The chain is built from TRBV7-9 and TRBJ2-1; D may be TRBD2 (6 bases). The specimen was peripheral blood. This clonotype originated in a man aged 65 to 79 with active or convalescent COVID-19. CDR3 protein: CASSPRGGGEQFF. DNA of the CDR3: TGTGCCAGCAGCCCTAGGGGCGGAGGGGAGCAGTTCTTC.